The 2 T cell receptor beta chains reported below all come from one sample, sequenced in a study of radiotherapy plus CTLA-4 blockade in lung cancer. Sequencing used immunoSEQ multiplex PCR; TCRdb keeps in-frame clones, though not all of them. This table has more than 75,000 clones, 72% appearing once. Material: peripheral blood, obtained from a patient treated with radiotherapy plus ipilimumab. The receptors shown here come from a human donor with non-small cell lung cancer that progressed on radiotherapy plus ipilimumab.

In this sample, this clone turned up a few times. The chain uses TRBV4-2 and TRBJ2-4; D ambiguous. This CDR3 has 13 residues. The germline CDR1 and CDR2 sequences are LGHNA and YNFKEQ. With 0 bases removed from V and 5 bases from J, the gap between germline ends came to 5 bases. The CDR3 sequence: CASSQEWQNIQYF. The CDR3 nucleotides read TGTGCCAGCAGCCAAGAGTGGCAAAACATTCAGTACTTC.

This clone was counted only a few times. The rearrangement joins TRBV5-4 to TRBJ2-1; D assignment may be TRBD1 or TRBD2 (5 bases each). Trimming left V 3 bases short and J 6 bases short, with 16 bases between. This CDR3 region has 15 residues. Germline loops: CDR1 SGHNT, CDR2 YYREEE (reference sequence). CDR3 nucleotides: TGTGCCAGCAGCTCCGGGACGGATGGGGGCAATGAGCAGTTCTTC. Its protein product is CASSSGTDGGNEQFF.